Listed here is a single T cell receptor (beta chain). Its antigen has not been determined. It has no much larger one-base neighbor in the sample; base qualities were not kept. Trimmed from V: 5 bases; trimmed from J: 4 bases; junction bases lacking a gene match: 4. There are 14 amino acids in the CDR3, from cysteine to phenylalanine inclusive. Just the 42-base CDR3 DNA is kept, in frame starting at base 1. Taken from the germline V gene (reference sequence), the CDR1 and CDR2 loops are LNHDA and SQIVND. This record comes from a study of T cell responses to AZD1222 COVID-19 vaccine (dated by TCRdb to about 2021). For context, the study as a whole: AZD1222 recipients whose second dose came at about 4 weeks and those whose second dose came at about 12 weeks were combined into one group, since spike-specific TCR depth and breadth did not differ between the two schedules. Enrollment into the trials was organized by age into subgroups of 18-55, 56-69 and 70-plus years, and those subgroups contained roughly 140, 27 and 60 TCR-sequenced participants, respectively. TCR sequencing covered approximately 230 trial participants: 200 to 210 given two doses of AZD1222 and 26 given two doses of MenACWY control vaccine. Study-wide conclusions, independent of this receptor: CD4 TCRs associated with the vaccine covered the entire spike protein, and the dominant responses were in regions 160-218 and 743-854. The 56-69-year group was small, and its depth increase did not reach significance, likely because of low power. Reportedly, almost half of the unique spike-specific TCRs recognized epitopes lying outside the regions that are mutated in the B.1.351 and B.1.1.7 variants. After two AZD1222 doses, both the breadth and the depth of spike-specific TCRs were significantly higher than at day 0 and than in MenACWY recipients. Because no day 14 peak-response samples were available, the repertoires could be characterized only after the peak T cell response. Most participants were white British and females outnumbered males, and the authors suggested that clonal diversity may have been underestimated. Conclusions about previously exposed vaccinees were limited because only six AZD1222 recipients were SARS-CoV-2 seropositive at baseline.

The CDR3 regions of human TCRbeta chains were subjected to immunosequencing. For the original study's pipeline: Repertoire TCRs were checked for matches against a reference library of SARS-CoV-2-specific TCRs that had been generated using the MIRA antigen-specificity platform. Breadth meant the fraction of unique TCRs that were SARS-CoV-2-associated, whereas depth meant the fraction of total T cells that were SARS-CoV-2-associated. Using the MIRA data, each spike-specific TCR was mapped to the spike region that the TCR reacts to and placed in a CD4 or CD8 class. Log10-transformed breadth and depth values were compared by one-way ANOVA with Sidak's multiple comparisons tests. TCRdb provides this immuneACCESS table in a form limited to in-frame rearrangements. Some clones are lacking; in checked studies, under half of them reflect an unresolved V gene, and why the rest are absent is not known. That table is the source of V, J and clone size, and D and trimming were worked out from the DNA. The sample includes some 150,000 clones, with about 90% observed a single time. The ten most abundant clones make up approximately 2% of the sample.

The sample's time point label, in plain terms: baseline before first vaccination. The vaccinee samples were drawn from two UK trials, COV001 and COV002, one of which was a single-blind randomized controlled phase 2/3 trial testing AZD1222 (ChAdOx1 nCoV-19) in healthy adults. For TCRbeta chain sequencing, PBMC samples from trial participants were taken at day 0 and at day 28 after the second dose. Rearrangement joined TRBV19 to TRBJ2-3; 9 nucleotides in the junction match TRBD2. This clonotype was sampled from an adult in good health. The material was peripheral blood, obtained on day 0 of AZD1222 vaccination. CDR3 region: CASSGPSGADTQYF. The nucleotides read TGTGCCAGTAGTGGGCCTAGCGGGGCAGATACGCAGTATTTT.